These 18 T cell receptor beta chains came from one sample sequenced in a study of post-analysis software for immune sequencing data. The authors incorporated unique molecular identifiers into the TCR beta cDNA libraries. One entry per CDR3 protein, called by TCRdb with MiXCR from the PCR reads. The table shows about 200,000 distinct CDR3 sequences, with approximately 30% occurring only once. Whole-study findings and limits: There were a few TRBV segments more frequent in patients than controls, and TRBV5-6, TRBV5-1 and TRBV20-1 were among them.

No antigens are known for them. Material: blood. The receptors were sampled from a girl aged 2-17 years with multiple sclerosis.

This clonotype has just one count. Just one base apart from a much larger clone, this may be a read error. The chain has TRBV13 and TRBJ2-5; TRBD2 matches 12 bases. Trimming took 2 bases from V and 11 from J; bases not matched to a gene: 6. The CDR3 contains 14 residues. CDR1 is PRHDT, CDR2 FYEKMQ, per germline (reference sequence). This CDR3 is CASSLTTSGRRQYF. CDR3 nucleotides: TGTGCCAGCAGCTTAACGACTAGCGGGAGAAGGCAGTACTTC.

The chain uses TRBV4-1 and TRBJ2-7, with D uncertain. The CDR3 loop spans 15 amino acids. Per germline, CDR1 MGHRA and CDR2 YSYEKL. The ends were cut back, 0 bases at V and 1 base at J, with 10 bases in the middle. CDR3 residues: CASSQDGVRSYEQYF. The DNA of the CDR3 is TGCGCCAGCAGCCAAGATGGTGTCAGGTCCTACGAGCAGTACTTC.

This clonotype was counted between two and nine times. This chain joins TRBV20-1 and TRBJ2-3, with unresolved D. Germline CDR1 DFQATT, CDR2 SNEGSKA (reference sequence). There are 15 residues in the CDR3. Trimming pared 6 bases from V and 1 base from J, leaving 17 bases between. CDR3 residues: CSAERRTGRTDTQYF. The DNA of the CDR3 is TGCAGTGCCGAAAGGCGAACCGGCCGCACAGATACGCAGTATTTT.

This clonotype was picked up many times. The J gene is TRBJ2-7, the V gene TRBV7-3, with 9 bases lining up with TRBD1. CDR1 is SGHTA, CDR2 FQGTGA, per germline. Trimming took 5 bases from V and 5 from J; bases not matched to a gene: 7. The CDR3 runs 14 residues. CDR3 bases: TGTGCCAGCAGCCAACAGGGACAGGGAGACGAGCAGTACTTC. This encodes CASSQQGQGDEQYF.

In this sample, this clonotype turned up many times. The chain employs TRBV6-1 and TRBJ2-5; possibly TRBD1 or TRBD2 for D (6 bases each). Germline V gene lookup returns CDR1 MNHNS and CDR2 SASEGT. V was clipped by 6 bases and J by 5 bases, with 19 bases between them. CDR3 length equals 15 residues. The CDR3: CASRIRGGFSETQYF. As DNA, the CDR3 is TGTGCCAGCAGGATCAGAGGGGGGTTTTCGGAGACCCAGTACTTC.

This clonotype has a count of ten or more. The chain couples TRBV28 to TRBJ2-5, with 9 positions matching TRBD1. Germline CDR1 is MDHEN and CDR2 is SYDVKM. With 7 bases clipped from V and 11 bases from J, the junction kept 14 bases outside the gene matches. This CDR3 is 14 amino acids long. The CDR3 loop is CASTALDRGREQYF. The CDR3 coding sequence is TGTGCCAGCACAGCATTGGACAGGGGTCGGGAGCAGTACTTC. The full variable domain, completed using reference TRBV28 and TRBJ2-5, is DVKVTQSSRYLVKRTGEKVFLECVQDMDHENMFWYRQDPGLGLRLIYFSYDVKMKEKGDIPEGYSVSREKKERFSLILESASTNQTSMYLCASTALDRGREQYFGPGTRLLVL.

This clonotype was recorded a few times. A much bigger clone sits one base away, suggesting this may be a read error. The CDR3, as DNA: TGCAGCGTTGAAACGAAACAGGGCTGCGAGCAGTACTTC. Its translation: CSVETKQGCEQYF. The chain combines TRBV29-1 with TRBJ2-7; weak D call: TRBD1 (6 bases). The germline V and J ends were trimmed by 2 bases and 6 bases, with 14 bases remaining between them. CDR1 and CDR2 from the germline V gene are SQVTM and ANQGSEA. The CDR3 extends over 13 amino acids.

The chain employs TRBV5-5 and TRBJ1-3, with a possible D match to TRBD1 (5 bases). With 0 bases removed from V and 7 bases from J, the gap between germline ends came to 14 bases. The CDR3 covers 15 residues. From germline, CDR1 is SGHKS and CDR2 YYEKEE (reference sequence). The DNA of the CDR3 is TGTGCCAGCAGCTTGGATGACAGTTCGCGGAACACCATATATTTT. The encoded protein is CASSLDDSSRNTIYF. The whole variable domain, filled in from reference TRBV5-5 and TRBJ1-3, reads DAGVTQSPTHLIKTRGQQVTLRCSPISGHKSVSWYQQVLGQGPQFIFQYYEKEERGRGNFPDRFSARQFPNYSSELNVNALLLGDSALYLCASSLDDSSRNTIYFGEGSWLTVV.

The chain combines TRBV11-2 with TRBJ2-7; 8 nucleotides line up with TRBD2. Germline assignment: CDR1 SGHAT and CDR2 FQNNGV. V shed 3 bases, J shed 6 bases, and the junction held 10 bases outside the gene matches. The CDR3 covers 15 residues. The DNA for the CDR3 is TGTGCCAGCAGCTTTCCCGGGACTAGTGGCGTCGAGCAGTACTTC. Protein product: CASSFPGTSGVEQYF. Supplemented by reference TRBV11-2 and TRBJ2-7, the full variable domain reads EAGVAQSPRYKIIEKRQSVAFWCNPISGHATLYWYQQILGQGPKLLIQFQNNGVVDDSQLPKDRFSAERLKGVDSTLKIQPAKLEDSAVYLCASSFPGTSGVEQYFGPGTRLTVT.

This clonotype came up many times. The gene calls are TRBV7-9 and TRBJ2-5, with D possibly being TRBD2 (6 bases). The germline V and J ends were trimmed by 4 bases and 2 bases, with 14 bases remaining between them. The CDR3 totals 15 residues. Germline CDR1 reads SEHNR; CDR2 reads FQNEAQ (reference sequence). The CDR3 spells CASSSSGDLQETQYF. As DNA, the CDR3 is TGTGCCAGCAGCTCATCCGGGGACTTACAAGAGACCCAGTACTTC.

This clonotype was counted only a few times. The chain combines TRBV28 with TRBJ1-5; D perhaps matches TRBD1 (6 bases). The germline V gene encodes CDR1 MDHEN and CDR2 SYDVKM. V was shortened by 2 bases and J by 5 bases, with 13 bases between the two germline ends. This CDR3 contains 15 residues. CDR3: CASSLGLTGYQPQHF. Written as DNA, the CDR3 is TGTGCCAGCAGTTTAGGGTTGACAGGTTATCAGCCCCAGCATTTT.

V usage is TRBV7-2 and J usage is TRBJ2-4, with 7 bases aligning to TRBD1. The CDR3 is 14 residues long. Germline CDR1 SGHTA, CDR2 FQGNSA. Trimming cost V 4 bases and J 8 bases; bases outside gene matches: 8. The CDR3 here is CASSSTGAADIQYF. DNA of the CDR3: TGTGCCAGCAGCTCCACAGGGGCCGCGGACATTCAGTACTTC. The complete variable domain, with remaining parts taken from reference TRBV7-2 and TRBJ2-4, reads GAGVSQSPSNKVTEKGKDVELRCDPISGHTALYWYRQSLGQGLEFLIYFQGNSAPDKSGLPSDRFSAERTGGSVSTLTIQRTQQEDSAVYLCASSSTGAADIQYFGAGTRLSVL.

In this sample, this clonotype turned up many times. The chain uses TRBV7-2 and TRBJ2-1; TRBD2 matches at 8 bases. CDR3 size: 16 residues. Per the germline V gene, CDR1 is SGHTA and CDR2 is FQGNSA. After removal of 0 bases from V and 5 bases from J, the junction contained 6 bases not matched to a gene. In nucleotides, the CDR3 is TGTGCCAGCAGCTTAGCGACTAGCGTGGGGCACAATGAGCAGTTCTTC. Residues: CASSLATSVGHNEQFF.

The chain links TRBV29-1 to TRBJ2-1; TRBD2 aligns across 9 bases. The V segment lost 8 bases and the J segment 12 bases; nucleotides outside the gene matches: 11. CDR3 length equals 12 residues. Per germline, CDR1 SQVTM and CDR2 ANQGSEA. In DNA, the CDR3 is TGCAGCATTAGCGGGAGTGGTGATGGGCAGTTCTTC. Translated: CSISGSGDGQFF.

A few counts support this clonotype. The chain carries TRBV7-3 and TRBJ1-6, with 7 bases fitting TRBD1. Germline V CDR1 and CDR2: SGHTA, FQGTGA. The CDR3 has 14 amino acids. The junction had 5 bases not matched to a gene; V was cut back by 5 bases and J by 7 bases. The CDR3 sequence: CASSPTGRNSPLHF. The CDR3 DNA reads as TGTGCCAGCAGCCCGACAGGGCGGAATTCACCCCTCCACTTT.

The gene calls are TRBV19 and TRBJ2-1; 10 bases are a match to TRBD1. The junction had 9 bases not matched to a gene; V was cut back by 10 bases and J by 9 bases. This CDR3 is 13 amino acids long. CDR1 and CDR2 from the germline V gene are LNHDA and SQIVND (reference sequence). CDR3 amino acids: CATLRDRGREQFF. DNA of the CDR3: TGTGCCACCTTAAGGGACAGGGGACGTGAGCAGTTCTTC. Looking up the rest from reference TRBV19 and TRBJ2-1 gives the full variable domain: DGGITQSPKYLFRKEGQNVTLSCEQNLNHDAMYWYRQDPGQGLRLIYYSQIVNDFQKGDIAEGYSVSREKKESFPLTVTSAQKNPTAFYLCATLRDRGREQFFGPGTRLTVL.

This chain uses TRBV10-3 with TRBJ1-5, with D hard to call. V lost 4 bases, J lost 3 bases, and 7 bases lay in between. The length of the CDR3 is 13 residues. Germline CDR1 ENHRY, CDR2 SYGVKD. The chain's CDR3 is CAISGDTNQPQHF. In nucleotides, the CDR3 is TGTGCCATCAGTGGAGACACCAATCAGCCCCAGCATTTT.

This clonotype was found many times. The V call is TRBV29-1, the J call TRBJ1-2, with D hard to call. The V end lost 5 bases, the J end lost 1 base, and 11 bases lay between the germline ends. Germline CDR1 is SQVTM and CDR2 is ANQGSEA. The CDR3 covers 13 residues. The CDR3 here is CSVKWTNNYGYTF. In nucleotides, the CDR3 is TGCAGCGTTAAGTGGACTAATAACTATGGCTACACCTTC.